This T cell receptor beta chain was profiled in a study of Graves' ophthalmopathy and Graves' hyperthyroidism. V gave up 7 bases and J gave up 4 bases, with 16 bases separating them. The CDR3 is made up of 14 amino acids. The study amplified TCR beta CDR3 regions using RNA transcripts. The first-round RT-PCR employed HTBI primers together with the Qiagen OneStep RT-PCR kit. A multiplex PCR was then performed as the second round. MiXCR, applied by TCRdb to the multiplex PCR reads, yields one record per CDR3 protein. The table lists 400,000 or so distinct CDR3 sequences, approximately 15% of them singletons. A 10 ml volume of fresh peripheral blood provided the PBMCs. This clonotype was seen many times. The target antigen is unknown. Regarding the study as a whole: Most expanded thyroid clonotypes above 0.001 frequency also appeared in blood.

Source material: peripheral blood. The receptor was isolated from a woman younger than 35 with stable Graves' hyperthyroidism. The rearrangement links TRBV12-3 or TRBV12-4 to TRBJ1-1, with no clear D. The CDR3 spells CASTWRRVGTEAFF. The CDR3, as DNA: TGTGCCAGCACCTGGCGAAGGGTGGGCACTGAAGCTTTCTTT.